This T cell receptor (beta chain) was obtained from a study of vaccination and CD4 T cells after COVID-19. Regarding the study as a whole: A nonsignificant rise from approximately 21 to 38 was seen in the median number of SARS-CoV-2-reactive clonotypes.

Notes on this clonotype: Its matching antigen is unknown.

The treatment was: approximately nine-day PBMC culture with coronavirus spike peptide pools or control peptides (ViraFEST assay). Cultured CD4+ T-cell DNA underwent Oncomine TCR Beta short-read sequencing. TCRdb re-called the PCR reads through MiXCR, storing one row per CDR3 protein. This table has just under 20,000 distinct CDR3 sequences, approximately 48% appearing once. The TCR comes from a human donor who had recovered from COVID-19. The sequencing used CD4+ T cells from blood, cultured in vitro, collected after SARS-CoV-2 vaccination.

CDR3 bases: TGTGCCAGTACCCTGTTGCGGGACGGTAATTCACCCCTCCACTTT. Amino acid sequence: CASTLLRDGNSPLHF. The chain couples TRBV19 to TRBJ1-6; D is perhaps TRBD1 (5 bases). This CDR3 is 15 amino acids long. Trimming stripped 7 bases from V and 6 bases from J, with 16 bases between. Germline V gives CDR1 LNHDA, CDR2 SQIVND (reference sequence).